Following are 25 T cell receptor beta chains from one sample sequenced in a study of blood T cells in healthy people across ages. The use of a sample-barcoded 5' primer and a J-beta primer mix characterized a second PCR of about 6 to 11 cycles. TCRdb re-called the 5' RACE reads with MiXCR, one entry per CDR3 protein. The table includes 800,000 to 950,000 distinct CDR3 sequences, under 35% detected once. The same data also went into a second study, on T cells of mothers and their children.

The specimen was blood. These receptors were collected from a woman aged 40 to 49 in good health.

The chain recombines TRBV10-3 with TRBJ1-5, with D perhaps TRBD1 (5 bases). The CDR3 length is 13 residues. The ends were cut back, 6 bases at V and 6 bases at J, with 12 bases in the middle. Germline V gene sequence: CDR1 ENHRY, CDR2 SYGVKD. CDR3 sequence: CAIRQGSGQPQHF. CDR3 nucleotides: TGTGCCATCAGGCAGGGTTCCGGTCAGCCCCAGCATTTT.

The gene calls are TRBV5-1 and TRBJ1-1; D ambiguous. The CDR3 sequence is 13 residues long. CDR1 is SGHRS, CDR2 YFSETQ, per germline. The germline V and J ends were trimmed by 9 bases and 1 base, with 13 bases remaining between them. The CDR3 nucleotides read TGCGCCACCCAACAGAACAGGAACACTGAAGCTTTCTTT. Protein: CATQQNRNTEAFF.

In the case of this clonotype: The CDR3 ends on some other residue instead of the conserved phenylalanine or tryptophan, so this is likely a read error. This chain uses TRBV20-1 with TRBJ2-5; D call uncertain. Between the trimmed V and J ends, which lost 5 bases and 7 bases, there was a span of 11 bases. Germline V lookup: CDR1 DFQATT, CDR2 SNEGSKA (reference sequence). The CDR3 has 11 residues. The CDR3 DNA reads as TGCAGTGCTGGGCCTATACGGACCCAGTACTTA. It specifies CSAGPIRTQYL.

This rearrangement joins TRBV12-3 or TRBV12-4 to TRBJ1-5; 8 bases are shared with TRBD1. CDR3 size: 14 residues. V lost 3 bases, J lost 7 bases, and 5 bases stayed unmatched. DNA of the CDR3: TGTGCCAGCAGTTTGGACAGGGTGGGCCAGCCCCAGCATTTT. Protein: CASSLDRVGQPQHF.

This chain joins TRBV6-5 and TRBJ2-5; D ambiguous. This CDR3 is 15 amino acids long. Trimming removed 2 bases from V and 4 bases from J, with 14 bases in between. CDR1 and CDR2 (germline): MNHEY, SVGAGI. CDR3 coding DNA: TGTGCCAGCAGTTACATAGATTCAGGAAGAGAGACCCAGTACTTC. It yields the protein CASSYIDSGRETQYF.

As for this clonotype: A much more abundant neighbour one base away suggests this may be a read error. The rearrangement joins TRBV6-6 to TRBJ2-1, with D tentatively TRBD2 (5 bases). The DNA end is a closer match to TRBJ2-7, so the J assignment may be wrong. The CDR3 totals 16 residues. Germline values: CDR1 MNHNY, CDR2 SVGAGI (reference sequence). The CDR3 protein is CASSSAVSSSYNEQYF. The CDR3 bases are TGTGCCAGCAGTTCCGCAGTTTCTAGCTCCTACAATGAGCAGTACTTC.

This clonotype was seen many times. The chain recombines TRBV12-3 or TRBV12-4 with TRBJ2-7; possibly TRBD2 for D (5 bases). This CDR3 comprises 13 residues. Trimming removed 5 bases at V and 3 bases at J, with 11 bases between. The CDR3 is CASSHGGGYEQYF. Here the CDR3 DNA reads TGTGCCAGCAGTCACGGAGGAGGCTACGAGCAGTACTTC.

The V and J genes are TRBV7-2 and TRBJ1-5; D remains unclear. CDR3 length: 13 amino acids. V was clipped by 5 bases and J by 5 bases, with 10 bases between them. CDR1 SGHTA and CDR2 FQGNSA come from the germline V gene. CDR3 sequence: CASSPSRYQPQHF. The CDR3 nucleotides read TGTGCCAGCAGCCCCAGTAGATATCAGCCCCAGCATTTT.

This clonotype was found a few times. The rearrangement links TRBV7-9 to TRBJ1-1, with D maybe TRBD1 (5 bases). V was pared by 3 bases and J by 4 bases, with 18 bases between. Germline loops: CDR1 SEHNR, CDR2 FQNEAQ (reference sequence). This CDR3 contains 16 residues. The CDR3 region is CASSLTTRTRGTEAFF. Written as DNA, the CDR3 is TGTGCCAGCAGCTTGACCACCAGAACGAGGGGCACTGAAGCTTTCTTT.

The chain combines TRBV20-1 with TRBJ1-5; possible D gene TRBD1, 5 bases. The V gene's germline CDR1 is DFQATT and CDR2 SNEGSKA (reference sequence). V was clipped by 4 bases and J by 3 bases, with 13 bases between them. This CDR3 spans 14 amino acids. The CDR3 bases are TGCAGTGCTAACTCAGGGCAATACAATCAGCCCCAGCATTTT. Encoded protein: CSANSGQYNQPQHF.

This clonotype has a count of ten or more. The chain employs TRBV7-2 and TRBJ2-1, with 9 bases matching TRBD1. Per germline, CDR1 SGHTA and CDR2 FQGNSA. V lost 5 bases to trimming and J lost 5 bases; unmatched junction nucleotides: 7. The CDR3 consists of 15 residues. The CDR3 loop is CASSPGQGGHNEQFF. CDR3 nucleotides: TGTGCCAGCAGCCCGGGACAGGGCGGCCACAATGAGCAGTTCTTC.

This clonotype was observed many times. This chain joins TRBV5-1 and TRBJ2-1, with D hard to call. Trimming removed 1 base from V and 2 bases from J, with 10 bases in between. Germline V gives CDR1 SGHRS, CDR2 YFSETQ. The CDR3 is 15 residues long. The CDR3 DNA reads as TGCGCCAGCAGCTTGTACCAAAAAACCTACAATGAGCAGTTCTTC. It translates to CASSLYQKTYNEQFF. Together with reference TRBV5-1 and TRBJ2-1, the CDR3 gives the full variable domain: KAGVTQTPRYLIKTRGQQVTLSCSPISGHRSVSWYQQTPGQGLQFLFEYFSETQRNKGNFPGRFSGRQFSNSRSEMNVSTLELGDSALYLCASSLYQKTYNEQFFGPGTRLTVL.

The chain uses TRBV20-1 and TRBJ1-2; 9 nucleotides align to TRBD1. CDR1 and CDR2 (germline): DFQATT, SNEGSKA (reference sequence). The V segment lost 1 base and the J segment 8 bases; nucleotides outside the gene matches: 5. CDR3 length: 13 residues. The CDR3 loop is CSARGNRGLGYTF. The DNA for the CDR3 is TGCAGTGCTAGAGGGAACAGGGGGCTCGGCTACACCTTC.

This clonotype turned up a few times. The chain joins TRBV24-1 to TRBJ2-1; unclear D gene. The CDR3 contains 11 residues. Germline CDR1 and CDR2: KGHDR and SFDVKD. Trimming took off 9 bases at V and 4 bases at J, with 6 bases between the two ends. The CDR3, as DNA: TGTGCCACCGGGCTGTACAATGAGCAGTTCTTC. Its translation: CATGLYNEQFF.

The table lists this clonotype with a few counts. The chain couples TRBV6-2 or TRBV6-3 to TRBJ2-7, with TRBD1 as a possible D gene (6 bases). Trimming removed 4 bases from V and 3 bases from J, with 16 bases in between. The CDR3 extends over 15 amino acids. Germline V gene data show CDR1 as MNHEY and CDR2 as SVGEGT. CDR3 coding DNA: TGTGCCAGCAGTTCCCAAATGACAGGTAACTACGAGCAGTACTTC. This sequence encodes CASSSQMTGNYEQYF.

V usage is TRBV28 and J usage is TRBJ1-4, with D hard to call. CDR3 length equals 13 residues. From germline, CDR1 is MDHEN and CDR2 SYDVKM. Trimming cost V 6 bases and J 4 bases, with 9 bases left between them. CDR3 protein: CASSAGLNEKLFF. The CDR3 DNA follows: TGTGCCAGCAGCGCAGGACTTAATGAAAAACTGTTTTTT.

The chain recombines TRBV6-6 with TRBJ2-1, with 9 bases that match TRBD1. This CDR3 is 16 amino acids long. J was trimmed by 6 bases and V by 6 bases; bases with no gene match: 12. CDR1 is MNHNY, CDR2 SVGAGI, per germline (reference sequence). The CDR3 coding sequence is TGTGCCAGCAGCCAACACGGGACAGGGAACGGCAATGAGCAGTTCTTC. Its protein product is CASSQHGTGNGNEQFF.

This clonotype has just a few counts. The chain employs TRBV20-1 and TRBJ2-4; 11 bases are a match to TRBD2. This CDR3 region has 14 residues. The V segment lost 3 bases and the J segment 13 bases; nucleotides outside the gene matches: 11. Germline V gene data show CDR1 as DFQATT and CDR2 as SNEGSKA (reference sequence). The CDR3 DNA reads as TGCAGTGCTAGGACGACTAGCGGGGTAAATGAGCAGTACTTC. This translates into CSARTTSGVNEQYF.

Regarding this clonotype: A much more abundant neighbour one base away suggests this may be a read error. This chain connects TRBV12-3 or TRBV12-4 to TRBJ2-3; 8 positions agree with TRBD1. CDR3 length equals 15 residues. The CDR3 here is CASGFRTGSTDTQYF. CDR3 nucleotides: TGTGCCAGCGGTTTTCGGACAGGGAGCACAGATACGCAGTATTTT.

This clonotype was seen repeatedly, ten times or more. V usage is TRBV10-3 and J usage is TRBJ2-3; perhaps TRBD2 as D (7 bases). The CDR3 sequence is 13 residues long. Trimming stripped 10 bases from V and 3 bases from J, with 14 bases between. Germline CDR1 is ENHRY and CDR2 is SYGVKD. The CDR3 is CASGEGGTDTQYF. As DNA, the CDR3 is TGTGCCAGCGGAGAGGGGGGGACAGATACGCAGTATTTT.

On this clonotype: One base away lies a much larger clone, so this may be a sequencing read error. The chain is built from TRBV12-3 or TRBV12-4 and TRBJ2-5; D gene unclear. The ends were cut back, 0 bases at V and 11 bases at J, with 22 bases in the middle. There are 16 residues in the CDR3. CDR3 nucleotides: TGTGCCAGCAGTTTAGCGCGAACAGCCGAGCTCAATGAGCAGTACTTC. Protein sequence: CASSLARTAELNEQYF.

A few counts support this clonotype. Its ends do not fully match the called genes, so a read error is possible. This sequence joins TRBV7-7 and TRBJ2-2, with TRBD1 identical over 11 bases. Per germline, CDR1 SSHAT and CDR2 FNYEAQ (reference sequence). This CDR3 is 16 amino acids long. Here the CDR3 reads CASSFGTGGTTGELFF. The CDR3 DNA is TGTGCTAGCAGCTTCGGGACAGGGGGGACCACCGGGGAGCTGTTTTTT.

This clonotype was observed many times. This rearrangement joins TRBV28 to TRBJ1-2; 9 bases agree with TRBD1. V was clipped by 5 bases and J by 5 bases; unmatched bases: 6. This CDR3 contains 14 residues. CDR1 and CDR2 from the germline V gene are MDHEN and SYDVKM. The CDR3 DNA reads as TGTGCCAGCAGTACGGGAGGACAGGGGTATGGCTACACCTTC. The encoded protein is CASSTGGQGYGYTF.

This chain links TRBV7-2 with TRBJ2-7, with D unclear. Trimming stripped 1 base from V and 2 bases from J, with 12 bases between. The CDR3 spans 15 residues. Per germline, CDR1 SGHTA and CDR2 FQGNSA. In nucleotides, the CDR3 is TGTGCCAGCAGCTTAGGGTTTACCGTTCCCTACGAGCAGTACTTC. Protein sequence: CASSLGFTVPYEQYF.

This chain uses TRBV28 with TRBJ1-5; TRBD1 is a possible D gene (5 bases). Germline CDR1 is MDHEN and CDR2 is SYDVKM. This CDR3 is 15 amino acids long. The V end was cut by 1 base, the J end by 4 bases, with 11 bases between. The CDR3 region has the DNA TGTGCCAGCAGTTTATCAGTGGGGGGGAATCAGCCCCAGCATTTT. This gives the protein CASSLSVGGNQPQHF.